This record concerns one T cell receptor (beta chain) sequence. The primer mix had 60 Vbeta and 13 Jbeta primers. Using immunoSEQ multiplex PCR, the repertoire was profiled, and TCRdb retains in-frame clones only, with some absent. The data contain approximately 160,000 clones, 68% of them singletons. This sample stems from a study of cytomegalovirus exposure and HLA in healthy donors. For the study at large: Genotyping of 400 or so donors showed that roughly 80% belonged to the Caucasian-associated ancestry cluster.

The CDR3 has 16 residues. Germline V gene sequence: CDR1 LNHDA, CDR2 SQIVND (reference sequence). Trimming took 5 bases from V and 5 from J, leaving 16 bases between them. Sequenced input: PBMCs. The receptor's source is a man aged 45 to 65 in good health and CMV-seronegative. The chain has TRBV19 and TRBJ1-6; no definite D call. The CDR3 is CASSASQSVNNSPLHF. The CDR3 nucleotides read TGTGCCAGTAGTGCCTCCCAGTCCGTGAATAATTCACCCCTCCACTTT.